This T cell receptor beta chain is from a study of T cell responses to AZD1222 COVID-19 vaccine. Study-wide results and limits: Dominant CD4 TCR responses targeted spike regions 160-218 and 743-854. Repertoires were collected only later (after the peak T cell response had occurred). The donor cohort was predominantly white British with a female majority, and clonal diversity may have been underestimated.

Turning to this clone: Its target is not known.

V lost 1 base and J lost 5, with 8 bases in between. Germline CDR1 and CDR2: SGHAT and FQNNGV. This CDR3 spans 13 amino acids. Sequencing was performed with immunoSEQ multiplex PCR; in TCRdb, only in-frame clones are kept and a portion is missing. Among 84,000 or so clones listed, about 90% were seen once. The sequencing here drew on peripheral blood, taken on day 0 of AZD1222 vaccination. The source of this sequence is an adult in good health. This chain uses TRBV11-2 with TRBJ2-5; no definite D call. CDR3 sequence (DNA): TGTGCCAGCAGCTTAGGGACCATTGAGACCCAGTACTTC. It translates to CASSLGTIETQYF.